The clone carrying this TCR beta chain was detected many times. What it binds is unknown. Preparing the TCRbeta library involved the use of unique molecular identifiers. A single record per CDR3 protein comes from TCRdb applying MiXCR to the PCR reads. This sample has 400,000 to 550,000 distinct CDR3 sequences, with over 9.5% found just once. This specimen comes from a study of T-cell reconstitution after alpha-beta-depleted transplantation in children. Findings and limits, study-wide: T-cell numbers and diversity one year post-transplant derived largely from freshly generated T cells. In patients about two months after transplant, alpha-beta T cells reportedly arose from several hundred expanded graft clones. Surviving recipient T cells and thymic progenitors accounted for the high day-60 TCRbeta diversity observed in some patients.

The material sequenced was PBMCs, taken before TCRalphabeta/CD19-depleted stem cell transplant. This clonotype was sampled from a child under 10 years old with inherited bone marrow failure, due to receive a stem cell transplant.

The chain's CDR3 is CASQPSGRNNEKLFF. The CDR3 coding sequence is TGTGCCAGCCAGCCCAGCGGGCGGAACAATGAAAAACTGTTTTTT. This chain joins TRBV11-2 and TRBJ1-4; D is unresolved. The CDR3 contains 15 residues. V was cut by 8 bases and J by 5 bases, with 18 bases left in between. From germline, CDR1 is SGHAT and CDR2 FQNNGV. Full variable domain (remainder filled in from reference TRBV11-2 and TRBJ1-4): EAGVAQSPRYKIIEKRQSVAFWCNPISGHATLYWYQQILGQGPKLLIQFQNNGVVDDSQLPKDRFSAERLKGVDSTLKIQPAKLEDSAVYLCASQPSGRNNEKLFFGSGTQLSVL.